In this sample, the clone carrying this TCR beta chain turned up a few times. Its specificity is not known. These data come from a study of blood T cells in healthy people across ages. Broader study findings: Considered underestimates were the diversity estimates obtained from one million T cells. The unsorted PBMCs prevented any conclusive comparison of naive versus antigen-experienced cells. TCR beta diversity was tightly associated with the proportion of naive T cells.

With a J-beta primer mix and a sample-barcoded 5' primer, a second PCR ran 7 to 11 cycles. Each TCR beta cDNA got a 12-nucleotide random molecular identifier. Using its own MiXCR run on the 5' RACE reads, TCRdb lists one record per CDR3 protein. Among around 1.7 million distinct CDR3 sequences listed, about 30% were seen once. The clonotype comes from a woman in her 30s in good health. What was sequenced was blood.

In DNA form, the CDR3 reads TGTGCCAGCAGCCAAGGGGCCATCGGAAGGGCGGGAGAGACCCAGTACTTC. It is translated as CASSQGAIGRAGETQYF. The V gene is TRBV3-1, the J gene TRBJ2-5, with D perhaps TRBD2 (5 bases). CDR1 and CDR2 from the germline V gene are LGHDT and YNNKEL (reference sequence). CDR3 length: 17 amino acids. With 1 base removed from V and 4 bases from J, the gap between germline ends came to 19 bases.